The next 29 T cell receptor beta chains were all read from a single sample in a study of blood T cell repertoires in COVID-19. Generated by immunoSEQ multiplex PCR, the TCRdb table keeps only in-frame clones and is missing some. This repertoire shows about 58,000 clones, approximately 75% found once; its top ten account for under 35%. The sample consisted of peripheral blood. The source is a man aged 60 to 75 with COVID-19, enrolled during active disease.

The CDR3 loop is CASSQMSQILNEQYF. In DNA, the CDR3 is TGTGCCAGCAGCCAAATGTCACAGATCCTCAACGAGCAGTACTTC. The chain couples TRBV16 to TRBJ2-7; D is undetermined. The germline V gene encodes CDR1 KGHSY and CDR2 FQNENV. This CDR3 has 15 residues. V was clipped by 2 bases and J by 5 bases, with 16 bases between them.

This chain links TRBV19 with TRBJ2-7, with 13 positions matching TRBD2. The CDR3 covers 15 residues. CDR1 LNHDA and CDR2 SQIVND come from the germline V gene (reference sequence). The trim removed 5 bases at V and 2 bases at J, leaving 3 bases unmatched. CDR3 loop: CASSATSGRAYEQYF. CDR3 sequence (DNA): TGTGCCAGTAGTGCCACTAGCGGGAGGGCCTACGAGCAGTACTTC.

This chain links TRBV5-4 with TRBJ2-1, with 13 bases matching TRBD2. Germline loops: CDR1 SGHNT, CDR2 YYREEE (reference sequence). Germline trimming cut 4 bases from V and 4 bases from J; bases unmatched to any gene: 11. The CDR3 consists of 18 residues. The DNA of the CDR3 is TGTGCCAGCAGCGCGGGACTAGCGGGACCCCGGGGGTACAATGAGCAGTTCTTC. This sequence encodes CASSAGLAGPRGYNEQFF.

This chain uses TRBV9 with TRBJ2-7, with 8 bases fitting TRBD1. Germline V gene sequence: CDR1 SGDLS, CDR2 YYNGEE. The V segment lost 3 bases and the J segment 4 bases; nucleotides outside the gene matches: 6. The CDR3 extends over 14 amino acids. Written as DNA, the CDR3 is TGTGCCAGCAGCGCCGATAGGACAGGGTACGAGCAGTACTTC. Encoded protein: CASSADRTGYEQYF. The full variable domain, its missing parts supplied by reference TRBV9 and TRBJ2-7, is DSGVTQTPKHLITATGQRVTLRCSPRSGDLSVYWYQQSLDQGLQFLIQYYNGEERAKGNILERFSAQQFPDLHSELNLSSLELGDSALYFCASSADRTGYEQYFGPGTRLTVT.

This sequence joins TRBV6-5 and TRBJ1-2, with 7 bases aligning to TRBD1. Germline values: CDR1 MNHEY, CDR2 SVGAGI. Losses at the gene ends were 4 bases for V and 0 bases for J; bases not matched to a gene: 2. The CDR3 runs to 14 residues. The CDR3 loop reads CASSWTGANYGYTF. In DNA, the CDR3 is TGTGCCAGCAGTTGGACAGGCGCTAACTATGGCTACACCTTC.

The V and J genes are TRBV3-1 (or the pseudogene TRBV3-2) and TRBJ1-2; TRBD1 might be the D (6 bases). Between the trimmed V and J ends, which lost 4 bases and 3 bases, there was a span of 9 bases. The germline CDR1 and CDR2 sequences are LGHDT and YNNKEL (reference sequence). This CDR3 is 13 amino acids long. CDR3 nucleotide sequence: TGTGCCAGCAGCCGCAGGACAGACTATGGCTACACCTTC. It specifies CASSRRTDYGYTF.

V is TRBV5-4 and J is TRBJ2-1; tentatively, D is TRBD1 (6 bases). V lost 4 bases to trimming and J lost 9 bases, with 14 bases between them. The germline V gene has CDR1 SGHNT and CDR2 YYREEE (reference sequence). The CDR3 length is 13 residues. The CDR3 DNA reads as TGTGCCAGCAGCGCGACGACAGGTGGTGAGCAGTTCTTC. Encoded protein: CASSATTGGEQFF.

CDR3 protein: CASSLRGGPTDTQYF. The CDR3 DNA follows: TGTGCCAGCAGTTTAAGGGGAGGACCCACAGATACGCAGTATTTT. The rearrangement uses TRBV27 and TRBJ2-3; possibly TRBD2 for D (6 bases). Trimming pared 2 bases from V and 2 bases from J, leaving 11 bases between. There are 15 residues in the CDR3. CDR1 and CDR2 from the germline V gene are MNHEY and SMNVEV (reference sequence).

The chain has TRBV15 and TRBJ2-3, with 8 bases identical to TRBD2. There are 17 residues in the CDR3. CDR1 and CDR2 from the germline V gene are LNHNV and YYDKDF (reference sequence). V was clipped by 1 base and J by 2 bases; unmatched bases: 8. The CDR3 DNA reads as TGTGCCACCAGCAGAGGGACGGCGGGGGGCCCCACAGATACGCAGTATTTT. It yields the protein CATSRGTAGGPTDTQYF.

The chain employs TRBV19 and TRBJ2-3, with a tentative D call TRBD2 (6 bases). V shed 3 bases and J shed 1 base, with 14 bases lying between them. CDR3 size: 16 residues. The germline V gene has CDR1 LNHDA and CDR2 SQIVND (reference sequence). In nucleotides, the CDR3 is TGTGCCAGTAGTATTGACGGCGGGACTGGCACAGATACGCAGTATTTT. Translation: CASSIDGGTGTDTQYF.

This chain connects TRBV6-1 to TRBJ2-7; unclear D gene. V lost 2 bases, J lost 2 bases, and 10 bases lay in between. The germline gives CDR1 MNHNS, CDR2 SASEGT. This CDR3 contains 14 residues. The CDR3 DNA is TGTGCCAGCAGTGAACAAACAGTGACCTACGAGCAGTACTTC. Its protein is CASSEQTVTYEQYF.

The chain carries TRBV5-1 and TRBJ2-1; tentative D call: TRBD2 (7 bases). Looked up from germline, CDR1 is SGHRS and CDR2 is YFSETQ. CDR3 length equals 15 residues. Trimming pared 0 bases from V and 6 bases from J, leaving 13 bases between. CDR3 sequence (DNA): TGCGCCAGCAGCTTGGAGTCGGGGGGCCGCAATGAGCAGTTCTTC. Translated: CASSLESGGRNEQFF.

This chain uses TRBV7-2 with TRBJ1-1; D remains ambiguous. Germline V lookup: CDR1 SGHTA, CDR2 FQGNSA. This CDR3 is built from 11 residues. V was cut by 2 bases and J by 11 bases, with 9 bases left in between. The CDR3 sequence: CASSLSRLAFF. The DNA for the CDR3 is TGTGCCAGCAGCTTATCGCGTTTGGCTTTCTTT.

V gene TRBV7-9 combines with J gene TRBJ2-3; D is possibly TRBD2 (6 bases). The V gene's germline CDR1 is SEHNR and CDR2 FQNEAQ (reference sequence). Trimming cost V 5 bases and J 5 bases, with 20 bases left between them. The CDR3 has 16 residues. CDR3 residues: CASSPPGTGVLDTQYF. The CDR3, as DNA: TGTGCCAGCAGCCCCCCGGGGACGGGAGTGTTAGATACGCAGTATTTT.

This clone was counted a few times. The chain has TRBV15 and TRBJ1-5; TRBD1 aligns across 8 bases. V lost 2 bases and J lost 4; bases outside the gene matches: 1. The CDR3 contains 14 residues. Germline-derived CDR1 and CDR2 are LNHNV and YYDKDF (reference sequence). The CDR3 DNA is TGTGCCACCAGCAGAAACAGGGGGAATCAGCCCCAGCATTTT. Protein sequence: CATSRNRGNQPQHF.

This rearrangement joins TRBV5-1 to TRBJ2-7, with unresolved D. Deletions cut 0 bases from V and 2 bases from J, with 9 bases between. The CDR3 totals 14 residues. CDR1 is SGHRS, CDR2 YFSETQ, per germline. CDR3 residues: CASSLALIPYEQYF. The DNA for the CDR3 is TGCGCCAGCAGCTTGGCCCTAATCCCCTACGAGCAGTACTTC.

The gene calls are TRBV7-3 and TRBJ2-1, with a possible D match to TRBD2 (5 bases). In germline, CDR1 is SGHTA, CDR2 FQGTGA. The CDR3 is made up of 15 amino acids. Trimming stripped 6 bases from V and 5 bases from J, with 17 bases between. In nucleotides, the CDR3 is TGTGCCAGCAGATCGACCGCGGGCCAAAACAATGAGCAGTTCTTC. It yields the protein CASRSTAGQNNEQFF.

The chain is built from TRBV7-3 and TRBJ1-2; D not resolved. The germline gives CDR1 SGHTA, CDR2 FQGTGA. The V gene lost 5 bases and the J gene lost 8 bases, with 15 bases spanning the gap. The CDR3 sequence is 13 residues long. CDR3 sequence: CASSLAAGNGYTF. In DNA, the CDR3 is TGTGCCAGCAGCCTTGCGGCCGGGAACGGCTACACCTTC.

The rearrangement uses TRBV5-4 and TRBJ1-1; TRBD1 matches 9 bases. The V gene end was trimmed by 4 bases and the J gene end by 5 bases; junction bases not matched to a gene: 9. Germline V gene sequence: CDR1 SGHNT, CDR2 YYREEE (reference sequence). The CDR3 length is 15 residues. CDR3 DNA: TGTGCCAGCAGCAAACCGGGACAGGGCTGGACTGAAGCTTTCTTT. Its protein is CASSKPGQGWTEAFF.

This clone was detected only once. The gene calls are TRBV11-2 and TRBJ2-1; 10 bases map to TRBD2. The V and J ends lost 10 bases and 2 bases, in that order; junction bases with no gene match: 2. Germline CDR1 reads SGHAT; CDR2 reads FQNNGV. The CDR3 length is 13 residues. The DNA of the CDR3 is TGTGCCACCACTAGCGGGGCCTACAATGAGCAGTTCTTC. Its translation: CATTSGAYNEQFF.

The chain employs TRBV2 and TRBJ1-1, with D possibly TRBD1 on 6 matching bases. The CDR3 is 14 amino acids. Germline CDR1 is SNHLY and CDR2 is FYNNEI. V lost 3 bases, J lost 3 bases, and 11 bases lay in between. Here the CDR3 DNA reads TGTGCCAGCAGTGAGGGAGGGGGGTACACTGAAGCTTTCTTT. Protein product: CASSEGGGYTEAFF.

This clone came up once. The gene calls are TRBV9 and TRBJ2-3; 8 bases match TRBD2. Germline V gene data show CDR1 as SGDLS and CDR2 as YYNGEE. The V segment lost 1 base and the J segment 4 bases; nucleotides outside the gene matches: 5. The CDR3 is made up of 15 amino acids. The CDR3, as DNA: TGTGCCAGCAGCGTAAATGACGGGAGGGCAGATACGCAGTATTTT. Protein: CASSVNDGRADTQYF.

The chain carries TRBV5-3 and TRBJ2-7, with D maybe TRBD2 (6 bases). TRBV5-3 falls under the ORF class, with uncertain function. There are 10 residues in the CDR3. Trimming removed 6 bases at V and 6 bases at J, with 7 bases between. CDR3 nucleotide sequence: TGTGCCAGAATCGGGGGCGAGCAGTACTTC. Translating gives CARIGGEQYF.

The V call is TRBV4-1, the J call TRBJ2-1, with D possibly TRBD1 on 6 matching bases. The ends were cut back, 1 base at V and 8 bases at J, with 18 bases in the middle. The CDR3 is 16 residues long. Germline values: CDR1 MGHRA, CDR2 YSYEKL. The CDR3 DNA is TGCGCCAGCAGCCAAGTAGGCCCACAGGGTGGTTATGAGCAGTTCTTC. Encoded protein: CASSQVGPQGGYEQFF.

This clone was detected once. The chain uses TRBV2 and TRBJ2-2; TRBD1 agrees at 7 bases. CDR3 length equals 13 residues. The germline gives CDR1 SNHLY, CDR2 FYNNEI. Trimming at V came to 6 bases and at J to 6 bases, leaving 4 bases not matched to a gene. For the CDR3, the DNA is TGTGCCAGCAGCCAAGACAGGGCCGGGGAGCTGTTTTTT. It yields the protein CASSQDRAGELFF.

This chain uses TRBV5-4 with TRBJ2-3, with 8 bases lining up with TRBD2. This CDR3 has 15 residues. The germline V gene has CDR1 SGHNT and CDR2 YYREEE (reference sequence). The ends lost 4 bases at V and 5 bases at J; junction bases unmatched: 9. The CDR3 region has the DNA TGTGCCAGCAGCAGGGGACTAGGGGGGGGAGATACGCAGTATTTT. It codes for CASSRGLGGGDTQYF.

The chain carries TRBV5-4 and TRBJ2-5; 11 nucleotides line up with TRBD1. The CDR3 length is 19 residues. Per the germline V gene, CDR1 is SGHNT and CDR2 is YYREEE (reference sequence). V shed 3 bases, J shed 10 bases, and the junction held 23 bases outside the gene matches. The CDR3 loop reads CASSSRTGGLATPPGGQYF. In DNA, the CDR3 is TGTGCCAGCAGCTCCAGGACAGGGGGCTTAGCAACGCCCCCGGGGGGCCAGTACTTC.

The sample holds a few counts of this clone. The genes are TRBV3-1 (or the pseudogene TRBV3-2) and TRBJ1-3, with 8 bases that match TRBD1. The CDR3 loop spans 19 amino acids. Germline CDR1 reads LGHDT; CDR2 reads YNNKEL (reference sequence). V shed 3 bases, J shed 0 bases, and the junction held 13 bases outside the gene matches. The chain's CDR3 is CASSHLTSGTGSSGNTIYF. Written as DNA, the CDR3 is TGTGCCAGCAGCCATTTAACTTCCGGGACAGGAAGCTCTGGAAACACCATATATTTT.

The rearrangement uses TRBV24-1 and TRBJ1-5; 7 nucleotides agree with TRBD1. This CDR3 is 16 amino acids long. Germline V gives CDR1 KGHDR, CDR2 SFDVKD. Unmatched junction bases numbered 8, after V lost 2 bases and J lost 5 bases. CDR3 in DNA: TGTGCCACCAGTGATTCGACAGGGAGGCGGCATCAGCCCCAGCATTTT. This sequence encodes CATSDSTGRRHQPQHF.